This entry lists 31 T cell receptor beta chains sequenced from one sample in a study of T-cell memory formation after mild COVID-19. TCRdb reprocessed the 5' RACE reads with MiXCR, giving one entry per CDR3 protein. The sample has 240,000 or so distinct CDR3 sequences, 8.5% to 9.5% seen once. Input material: PBMCs or a T cell subset sorted from them (not recorded which). These receptors came from a man aged 18-30 years who had mild COVID-19 (a few samples of this study predate the infection). Cell type and time point are not known.

DNA of the CDR3: TGTGCCAGCAGCTTGGAAGGGCATGAAGCCTACGAGCAGTACGTC. Translation gives CASSLEGHEAYEQYV. The chain links TRBV5-5 to TRBJ2-7, with D hard to call. Trimming stripped 0 bases from V and 2 bases from J, with 12 bases between. The CDR3 runs 15 residues. Germline CDR1 SGHKS, CDR2 YYEKEE (reference sequence).

V gene TRBV28 combines with J gene TRBJ2-7; tentatively, D is TRBD1 or TRBD2 (5 bases each). This CDR3 has 13 residues. V was shortened by 2 bases and J by 5 bases, with 10 bases between the two germline ends. CDR1 is MDHEN and CDR2 is SYDVKM in the germline V gene. Here the CDR3 DNA reads TGTGCCAGCAGTTTAGAGAGGGGAGACGAGCAGTACGTC. This translates into CASSLERGDEQYV.

This clonotype was found a few times. The chain uses TRBV7-9 and TRBJ2-6, with TRBD1 matching 7 bases. The CDR3 extends over 18 amino acids. With 5 bases clipped from V and 2 bases from J, the junction kept 12 bases outside the gene matches. Per the germline V gene, CDR1 is SEHNR and CDR2 is FQNEAQ (reference sequence). CDR3 sequence (DNA): TGTGCCAGCAGCCCCAGGGACAGTCGTTCGGCTGGGGCCAACGTCCTGACTTTC. This translates into CASSPRDSRSAGANVLTF.

The rearrangement joins TRBV16 to TRBJ1-6, with a weak D call TRBD1 (5 bases). The V gene's germline CDR1 is KGHSY and CDR2 FQNENV. V lost 2 bases to trimming and J lost 6 bases, with 8 bases between them. This CDR3 comprises 14 residues. Written as DNA, the CDR3 is TGTGCCAGCAGCCAACAGGGAAGTAATTCACCCCTCCACTTT. Amino acid sequence: CASSQQGSNSPLHF.

The chain couples TRBV29-1 to TRBJ2-3; unclear D gene. V was trimmed by 6 bases and J by 2 bases, leaving 6 bases between them. Germline CDR1 SQVTM, CDR2 ANQGSEA. The CDR3 covers 11 residues. DNA of the CDR3: TGCAGCGTCAGGCCCACAGATACGCAGTATTTT. This codes for CSVRPTDTQYF.

This clonotype was counted between two and nine times. The chain uses TRBV4-2 and TRBJ1-1; D remains unclear. Trimming left V 0 bases short and J 1 base short, with 0 bases between. This CDR3 is built from 12 residues. The germline gives CDR1 LGHNA, CDR2 YNFKEQ. CDR3 sequence (DNA): TGTGCCAGCAGCCAAGAGAACACTGAAGCTTTCTTT. This sequence encodes CASSQENTEAFF.

The chain is built from TRBV12-3 or TRBV12-4 and TRBJ2-1, with D tentatively TRBD2 (5 bases). V was trimmed by 0 bases and J by 6 bases, leaving 6 bases between them. The CDR3 covers 13 residues. CDR3 residues: CASSLARANEQFF. CDR3 bases: TGTGCCAGCAGTTTAGCGCGGGCCAATGAGCAGTTCTTC.

V gene TRBV11-2 combines with J gene TRBJ1-2; D is possibly TRBD1 (5 bases). Trimming pared 0 bases from V and 8 bases from J, leaving 19 bases between. CDR1 and CDR2 from the germline V gene are SGHAT and FQNNGV. This CDR3 spans 16 amino acids. CDR3 amino acids: CASSLDPDGTDGGYTF. As DNA, the CDR3 is TGTGCCAGCAGCTTAGATCCCGACGGGACGGACGGGGGCTACACCTTC.

This clonotype was found a few times. The chain employs TRBV12-3 or TRBV12-4 and TRBJ1-1; D is perhaps TRBD1 (5 bases). The CDR3 contains 14 residues. Trimming pared 6 bases from V and 0 bases from J, leaving 11 bases between. In nucleotides, the CDR3 is TGTGCCAGCAGGACACGGGACCTGAACACTGAAGCTTTCTTT. Translated, it gives CASRTRDLNTEAFF.

This clonotype was counted a few times. V usage is TRBV4-3 and J usage is TRBJ2-1; D is possibly TRBD2 (5 bases). Germline V gene sequence: CDR1 LGHNA, CDR2 YSLEER. The V end lost 1 base, the J end lost 2 bases, and 9 bases lay between the germline ends. The CDR3 is made up of 15 amino acids. The CDR3 coding sequence is TGCGCCAGCAGCCAAGCGGTAGCGCCCTACAATGAGCAGTTCTTC. This translates into CASSQAVAPYNEQFF.

This clonotype was detected many times. The chain links TRBV5-1 to TRBJ2-7; the D gene is possibly TRBD2 (6 bases). CDR3 length: 15 amino acids. CDR1 and CDR2 from the germline V gene are SGHRS and YFSETQ. Trimming took 3 bases from V and 2 from J, leaving 15 bases between them. In DNA form, the CDR3 reads TGCGCCAGCAGCTGGAGACGGGGGTCCCCCTACGAGCAGTACTTC. The encoded protein is CASSWRRGSPYEQYF.

This chain links TRBV12-3 or TRBV12-4 with TRBJ1-1; D gene uncertain. The CDR3 loop spans 16 amino acids. The ends were cut back, 3 bases at V and 7 bases at J, with 21 bases in the middle. The CDR3 coding sequence is TGTGCCAGCAGTTTCGGGCCAGGTGGCCGGATTATTGAAGCTTTCTTT. Encoded protein: CASSFGPGGRIIEAFF.

The sample holds many counts of this clonotype. The rearrangement joins TRBV27 to TRBJ1-1, with D maybe TRBD1 (6 bases). The CDR3 loop spans 14 amino acids. The ends were cut back, 5 bases at V and 5 bases at J, with 15 bases in the middle. CDR1 and CDR2 from the germline V gene are MNHEY and SMNVEV (reference sequence). CDR3 residues: CASSLQGRLTEAFF. CDR3 in DNA: TGTGCCAGCAGTCTACAGGGACGGTTGACTGAAGCTTTCTTT.

V is TRBV18 and J is TRBJ2-7, with unresolved D. Germline loops: CDR1 KGHSH, CDR2 LQKENI. V lost 6 bases and J 0 bases, leaving 21 bases between the germline ends. The CDR3 length is 17 residues. The CDR3 nucleotides read TGTGCCAGCTCCGCAAGCCGTACACCGTCCCCCTCCTACGAGCAGTACTTC. As protein: CASSASRTPSPSYEQYF. Variable domain in full (rest from reference TRBV18 and TRBJ2-7): NAGVMQNPRHLVRRRGQEARLRCSPMKGHSHVYWYRQLPEEGLKFMVYLQKENIIDESGMPKERFSAEFPKEGPSILRIQQVVRGDSAAYFCASSASRTPSPSYEQYFGPGTRLTVT.

The chain carries TRBV28 and TRBJ1-5; no clear D. Trimming removed 1 base at V and 7 bases at J, with 14 bases between. Per the germline V gene, CDR1 is MDHEN and CDR2 is SYDVKM. This CDR3 region has 15 residues. This CDR3 reads CASSLFKMPGQPQHF. Here the CDR3 DNA reads TGTGCCAGCAGTTTATTTAAGATGCCGGGGCAGCCCCAGCATTTT.

The chain combines TRBV20-1 with TRBJ1-2, with 7 bases lining up with TRBD1. The CDR3 has 12 amino acids. Germline V gene lookup returns CDR1 DFQATT and CDR2 SNEGSKA (reference sequence). With V trimmed by 2 bases and J by 6 bases, 3 bases remained unmatched. CDR3 bases: TGCAGTGCTAGATCAGACAGGGATGGCTACACCTTC. Amino acids: CSARSDRDGYTF.

This chain connects TRBV28 to TRBJ1-6, with D possibly matching TRBD1 (6 bases). CDR1 MDHEN and CDR2 SYDVKM come from the germline V gene. This CDR3 is built from 16 residues. Trimming removed 5 bases from V and 7 bases from J, with 18 bases in between. In nucleotides, the CDR3 is TGTGCCAGCAGTAAAACAGGGTTTAGGACAAATTCACCCCTCCACTTT. It is translated as CASSKTGFRTNSPLHF.

CDR3 DNA sequence: TGTGCTAGTGGTTTCTTTCAGGGGGGTCAGCCCCAGCATTTT. Protein sequence: CASGFFQGGQPQHF. The chain is built from TRBV12-5 and TRBJ1-5, with 7 bases fitting TRBD1. Germline trimming cut 3 bases from V and 6 bases from J; bases unmatched to any gene: 5. The germline V gene encodes CDR1 LGHNT and CDR2 FRNRAP. This CDR3 has 14 residues.

This clonotype was observed many times. The chain recombines TRBV7-3 with TRBJ2-5, with TRBD2 identical over 10 bases. Germline CDR1 and CDR2: SGHTA and FQGTGA. V lost 1 base and J lost 5; bases outside the gene matches: 10. There are 17 residues in the CDR3. The CDR3 coding sequence is TGTGCCAGCAGCTTAATCCCAGCGGGGGGGCAGAAGGAGACCCAGTACTTC. Encoded protein: CASSLIPAGGQKETQYF. The whole variable domain, remainder taken from reference TRBV7-3 and TRBJ2-5, is GAGVSQTPSNKVTEKGKYVELRCDPISGHTALYWYRQSLGQGPEFLIYFQGTGAADDSGLPNDRFFAVRPEGSVSTLKIQRTERGDSAVYLCASSLIPAGGQKETQYFGPGTRLLVL.

This clonotype appeared a few times. V usage is TRBV18 and J usage is TRBJ1-1; D gene uncertain. V lost 2 bases and J 1 base, leaving 8 bases between the germline ends. This CDR3 is built from 14 residues. Germline V gene data show CDR1 as KGHSH and CDR2 as LQKENI. The CDR3 DNA is TGTGCCAGCTCACCAGGTCTAACGAACACTGAAGCTTTCTTT. Its protein is CASSPGLTNTEAFF.

The rearrangement links TRBV7-6 to TRBJ2-3, with D perhaps matching TRBD2 (6 bases). Germline V CDR1 and CDR2: SGHVS, FNYEAQ. Trimming took off 0 bases at V and 2 bases at J, with 9 bases between the two ends. This CDR3 is 15 amino acids long. CDR3 sequence reads: CASSLARGPTDTQYF. CDR3 nucleotides: TGTGCCAGCAGCTTAGCGCGGGGCCCCACAGATACGCAGTATTTT. Variable domain in full (rest from reference TRBV7-6 and TRBJ2-3): GAGVSQSPRYKVTKRGQDVALRCDPISGHVSLYWYRQALGQGPEFLTYFNYEAQQDKSGLPNDRFSAERPEGSISTLTIQRTEQRDSAMYRCASSLARGPTDTQYFGPGTRLTVL.

This chain connects TRBV7-2 to TRBJ1-5; TRBD1 agrees at 7 bases. This CDR3 is 15 amino acids long. Germline V gene lookup returns CDR1 SGHTA and CDR2 FQGNSA. J lost 2 bases, V lost 4 bases, and 5 bases had no gene match. The CDR3 protein is CASSSHRGGNQPQHF. The DNA of the CDR3 is TGTGCCAGCAGCTCGCACAGGGGAGGCAATCAGCCCCAGCATTTT.

CDR3 sequence reads: CASSSEGNRAPSYEQYF. The CDR3, as DNA: TGTGCCAGTAGTTCAGAAGGCAACAGGGCACCCTCCTACGAGCAGTACTTC. The chain uses TRBV19 and TRBJ2-7, with a weak D call TRBD1 (6 bases). Germline V gene sequence: CDR1 LNHDA, CDR2 SQIVND (reference sequence). The CDR3 spans 17 residues. Between the trimmed V and J ends, which lost 5 bases and 0 bases, there was a span of 20 bases.

This clonotype was found a few times. The chain has TRBV7-9 and TRBJ2-1, with 8 bases identical to TRBD1. This CDR3 is 14 amino acids long. Germline V gives CDR1 SEHNR, CDR2 FQNEAQ (reference sequence). Unmatched junction bases numbered 4, after V lost 1 base and J lost 8 bases. The CDR3 protein is CASSLVDRAHEQFF. Here the CDR3 DNA reads TGTGCCAGCAGCTTAGTGGACAGGGCACATGAGCAGTTCTTC.

This clonotype was observed many times. The chain recombines TRBV20-1 with TRBJ2-1, with 12 bases fitting TRBD2. The V and J ends lost 0 bases and 8 bases, in that order; junction bases with no gene match: 5. Germline lookup yields CDR1 DFQATT and CDR2 SNEGSKA (reference sequence). This CDR3 has 15 amino acids. CDR3 DNA: TGCAGTGCTAGAGATGTTAGACTAGCGGGGGATGAGCAGTTCTTC. Amino acids: CSARDVRLAGDEQFF.

This clonotype was seen at least ten times. This chain uses TRBV28 with TRBJ2-7; TRBD2 matches at 11 bases. Germline V gene lookup returns CDR1 MDHEN and CDR2 SYDVKM. The CDR3 is 15 residues long. V was pared by 6 bases and J by 4 bases, with 8 bases of the junction left unmatched. Here the CDR3 DNA reads TGTGCCAGCAGCTCCGGACTAGCGGGCGAATACGAGCAGTACTTC. Encoded protein: CASSSGLAGEYEQYF.

In this sample, this clonotype turned up a few times. This chain joins TRBV10-2 and TRBJ2-2; D unresolved. Looked up from germline, CDR1 is WSHSY and CDR2 is SAAADI. V was trimmed by 7 bases and J by 3 bases, leaving 12 bases between them. CDR3 length equals 14 residues. The CDR3, as DNA: TGCGCCAGCACTCATGGAAGGCACACCGGGGAGCTGTTTTTT. The encoded protein is CASTHGRHTGELFF.

This clonotype was counted between two and nine times. The V gene is TRBV5-1, the J gene TRBJ2-7; a possible D gene is TRBD1 (5 bases). V was cut by 4 bases and J by 4 bases, with 15 bases left in between. CDR1 is SGHRS and CDR2 is YFSETQ in the germline V gene. CDR3 length equals 14 residues. The CDR3 spells CASSLDSFIYEQYF. CDR3 bases: TGCGCCAGCAGCCTCGACAGTTTCATTTACGAGCAGTACTTC.

This clonotype was detected only a few times. V gene TRBV7-6 combines with J gene TRBJ2-3; TRBD1 aligns across 8 bases. The CDR3 totals 15 residues. Trimming removed 4 bases from V and 5 bases from J; junction bases left unmatched: 8. Germline CDR1 reads SGHVS; CDR2 reads FNYEAQ. CDR3 nucleotide sequence: TGTGCCAGCAGCTATGCCCAGGGGGCAAGAGATACGCAGTATTTT. Its translation is CASSYAQGARDTQYF.

The count of this clonotype is one. The chain employs TRBV7-2 and TRBJ2-7; 10 bases agree with TRBD1. This CDR3 comprises 16 residues. V shed 3 bases, J shed 6 bases, and the junction held 11 bases outside the gene matches. Per germline, CDR1 SGHTA and CDR2 FQGNSA. As DNA, the CDR3 is TGTGCCAGCAGCTTGGCCCCGACAGGGGGCTCATCCGAGCAGTACTTC. Residues: CASSLAPTGGSSEQYF. Full variable domain (outside the CDR3, taken from reference TRBV7-2 and TRBJ2-7): GAGVSQSPSNKVTEKGKDVELRCDPISGHTALYWYRQSLGQGLEFLIYFQGNSAPDKSGLPSDRFSAERTGGSVSTLTIQRTQQEDSAVYLCASSLAPTGGSSEQYFGPGTRLTVT.

This chain joins TRBV4-1 and TRBJ2-7, with 13 bases matching TRBD2. The junction had 17 bases not matched to a gene; V was cut back by 7 bases and J by 5 bases. The CDR3 totals 18 residues. Germline V gene sequence: CDR1 MGHRA, CDR2 YSYEKL. CDR3 DNA sequence: TGCGCCAGCACCCAGACTAGCGGGGGGTATTCTCGGGCGGACGAGCAGTACTTC. Amino acids: CASTQTSGGYSRADEQYF.